This T cell receptor (beta chain) was identified in a study of cytomegalovirus exposure and HLA in healthy donors. Study-wide results and limits: Most CMV-associated TCR beta chains appeared HLA-restricted in a later analysis.

With V trimmed by 3 bases and J by 3 bases, 7 bases remained unmatched. CDR1 MNHEY and CDR2 SVGAGI come from the germline V gene. The CDR3 contains 16 residues. Note on this clone: The antigen is undetermined.

The study ran its PCR with 60 Vbeta and 13 Jbeta primers. Assay used: immunoSEQ multiplex PCR; TCRdb lists only in-frame clones, some missing. This table has approximately 120,000 clones, around four fifths appearing once. The clonotype was recovered from a middle-aged woman in good health and CMV-seropositive. V and J are TRBV6-5 and TRBJ2-1; 8 bases are shared with TRBD2. Sequencing was carried out using PBMCs. The CDR3 DNA sequence: TGTGCCAGCAGTTATTCTGGCGGGAGGTACTACAATGAGCAGTTCTTC. Translation gives CASSYSGGRYYNEQFF.